The rows below give T cell receptor beta chains drawn from one sample of a study of T cell responses to AZD1222 COVID-19 vaccine. The data were produced by immunoSEQ multiplex PCR, yet TCRdb's version contains in-frame clones alone and is incomplete. Among fewer than 130,000 clones listed, 87% were seen once. The sequences come from peripheral blood, collected on day 0 of AZD1222 vaccination. These TCRs come from an adult in good health. Each CDR3 is given with its conserved first and last residue.

TRBV5-4	CASSLPGPENTEAFF
TRBV2	CASSEQGGAAYEQYF
TRBV19	CASSMRPTGTNEKLFF
TRBV5-1	CASSLRQGMDGNTIYF
TRBV2	CASRSTLGTPYEQYF
TRBV28	CASGLTGVRGYTF
TRBV6-5	CASSFRRGWRTEAFF
TRBV29-1	CSVASGTGRNQPQHF
TRBV7-3	CASSPGLAGVADIQYF
TRBV12-3/TRBV12-4	CASSWADLYEQYF
TRBV5-6	CASSLRQGWDEQYF
TRBV28	CASSILRGFNQPQHF
TRBV28	CASSPPVGAGQPQHF
TRBV4-1	CASSQEQGAREKLFF
TRBV29-1	CSVGGPRETQYF
TRBV5-1	CASSQTGNQETQYF
TRBV12-3/TRBV12-4	CASSWTENTEAFF
TRBV10-2	CASSESGVVNSPLHF
TRBV5-4	CASSVRDPGETQYF
TRBV5-6	CASSLKTGERRNTEAFF
TRBV6-1	CASSDVQTGLGGHEQYF
TRBV11-3	CASSTSTGGSTDTQYF
TRBV9	CASSARPGTGAEQYF
TRBV14	CASSQEQGPTYNSPLHF
TRBV7-3	CASSLFSASTDTQYF
TRBV7-8	CASSLGVFNYGYTF
TRBV13	CASSLLAGGMYEQFF
TRBV4-2	CASGGGSTDTQYF